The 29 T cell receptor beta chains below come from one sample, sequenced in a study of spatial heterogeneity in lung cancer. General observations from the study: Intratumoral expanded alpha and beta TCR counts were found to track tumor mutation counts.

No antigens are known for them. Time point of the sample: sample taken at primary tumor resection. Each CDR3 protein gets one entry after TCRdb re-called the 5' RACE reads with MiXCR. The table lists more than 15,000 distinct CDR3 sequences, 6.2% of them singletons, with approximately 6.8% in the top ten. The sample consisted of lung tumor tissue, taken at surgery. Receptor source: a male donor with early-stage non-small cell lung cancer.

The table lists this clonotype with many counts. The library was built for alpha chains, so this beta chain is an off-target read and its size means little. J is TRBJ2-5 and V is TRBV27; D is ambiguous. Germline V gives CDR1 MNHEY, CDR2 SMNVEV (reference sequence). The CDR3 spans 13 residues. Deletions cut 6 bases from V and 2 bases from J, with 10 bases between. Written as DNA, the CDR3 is TGTGCCAGCAGGTCATTAGGGCAAGAGACCCAGTACTTC. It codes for CASRSLGQETQYF.

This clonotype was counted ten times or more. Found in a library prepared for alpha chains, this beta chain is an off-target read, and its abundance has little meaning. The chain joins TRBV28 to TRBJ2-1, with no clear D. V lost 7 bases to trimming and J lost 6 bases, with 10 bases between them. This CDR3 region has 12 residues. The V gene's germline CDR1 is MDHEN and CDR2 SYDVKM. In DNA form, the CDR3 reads TGTGCCAGCACCGGGTTATCCAATGAGCAGTTCTTC. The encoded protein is CASTGLSNEQFF.

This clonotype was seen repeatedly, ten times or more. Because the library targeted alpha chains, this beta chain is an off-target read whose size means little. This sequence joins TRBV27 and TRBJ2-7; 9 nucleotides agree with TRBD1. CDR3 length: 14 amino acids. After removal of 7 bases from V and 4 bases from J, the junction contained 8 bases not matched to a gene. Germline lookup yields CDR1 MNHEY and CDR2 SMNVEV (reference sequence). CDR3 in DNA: TGTGCCAGCACCCGGGACAGGGAGTCTTACGAGCAGTACTTC. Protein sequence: CASTRDRESYEQYF.

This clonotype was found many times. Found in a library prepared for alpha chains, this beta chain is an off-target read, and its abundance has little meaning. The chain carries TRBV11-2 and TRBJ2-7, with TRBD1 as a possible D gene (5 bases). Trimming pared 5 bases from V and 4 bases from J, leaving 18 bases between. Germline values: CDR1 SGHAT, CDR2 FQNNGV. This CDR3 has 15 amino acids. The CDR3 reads CASSTPDQGRYEQYF. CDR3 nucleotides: TGTGCCAGCAGCACCCCGGATCAGGGTCGGTACGAGCAGTACTTC.

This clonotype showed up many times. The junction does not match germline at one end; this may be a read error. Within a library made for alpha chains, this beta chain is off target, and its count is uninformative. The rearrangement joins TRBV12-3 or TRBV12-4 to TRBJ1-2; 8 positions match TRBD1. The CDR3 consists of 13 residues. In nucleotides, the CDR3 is TGTGTCAGCAGCCAACAGGGGGACTATGGCTACACCTTC. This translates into CVSSQQGDYGYTF.

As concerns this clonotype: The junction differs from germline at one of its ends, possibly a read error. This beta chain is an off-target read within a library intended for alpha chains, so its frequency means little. CDR3 protein: CGVSPGLEYYEQYF. CDR3 coding DNA: TGCGGCGTTTCCCCGGGACTAGAGTACTACGAGCAGTACTTC. This chain connects TRBV29-1 to TRBJ2-7; 8 positions agree with TRBD2. Germline-derived CDR1 and CDR2 are SQVTM and ANQGSEA. The CDR3 is 14 residues long.

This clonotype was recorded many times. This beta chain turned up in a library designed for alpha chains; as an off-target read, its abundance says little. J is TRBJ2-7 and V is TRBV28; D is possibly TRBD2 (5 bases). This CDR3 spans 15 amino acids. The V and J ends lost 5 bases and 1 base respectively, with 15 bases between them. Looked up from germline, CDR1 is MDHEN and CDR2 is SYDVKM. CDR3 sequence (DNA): TGTGCCAGCAGTCTAGTCGGGGAGCCTTCCTACGAGCAGTACTTC. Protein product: CASSLVGEPSYEQYF.

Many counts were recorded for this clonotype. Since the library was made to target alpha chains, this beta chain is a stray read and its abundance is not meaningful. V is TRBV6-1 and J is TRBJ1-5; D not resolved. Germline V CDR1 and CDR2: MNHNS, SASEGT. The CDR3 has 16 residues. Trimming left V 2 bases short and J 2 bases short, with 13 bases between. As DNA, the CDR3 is TGTGCCAGCAGTGAAATAGGTGGCGCGGGCAATCAGCCCCAGCATTTT. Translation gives CASSEIGGAGNQPQHF.

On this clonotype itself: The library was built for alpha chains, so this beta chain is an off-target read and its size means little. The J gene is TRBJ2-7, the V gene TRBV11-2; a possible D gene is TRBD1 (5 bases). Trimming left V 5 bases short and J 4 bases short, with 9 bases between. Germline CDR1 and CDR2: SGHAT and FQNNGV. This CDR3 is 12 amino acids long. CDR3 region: CASSPRQYEQYF. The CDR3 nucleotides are TGTGCCAGCAGCCCTCGACAGTACGAGCAGTACTTC.

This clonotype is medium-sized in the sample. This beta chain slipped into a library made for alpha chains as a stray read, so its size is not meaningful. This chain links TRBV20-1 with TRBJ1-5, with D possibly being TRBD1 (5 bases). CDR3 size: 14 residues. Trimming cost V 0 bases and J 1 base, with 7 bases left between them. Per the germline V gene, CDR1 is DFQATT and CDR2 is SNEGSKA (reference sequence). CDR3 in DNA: TGCAGTGCTAGAGAGGACACAAGCAATCAGCCCCAGCATTTT. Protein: CSAREDTSNQPQHF.

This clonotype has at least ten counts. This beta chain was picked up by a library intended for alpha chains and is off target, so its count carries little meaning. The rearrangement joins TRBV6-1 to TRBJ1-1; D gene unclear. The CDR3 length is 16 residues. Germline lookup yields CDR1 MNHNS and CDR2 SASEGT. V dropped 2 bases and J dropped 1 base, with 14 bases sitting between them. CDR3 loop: CASSEQEASTNTEAFF. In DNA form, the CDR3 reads TGTGCCAGCAGTGAACAGGAGGCCTCCACGAACACTGAAGCTTTCTTT.

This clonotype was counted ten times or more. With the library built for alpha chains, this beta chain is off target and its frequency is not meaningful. The CDR3 region has the DNA TGCGCCAGCAGCTCGACAGGGGGTAGCAATCAGCCCCAGCATTTT. Amino acid sequence: CASSSTGGSNQPQHF. J is TRBJ1-5 and V is TRBV5-1, with 9 positions matching TRBD1. V trimming: 3 bases; J trimming: 0 bases; junction bases outside the gene matches: 1. CDR1 and CDR2 from the germline V gene are SGHRS and YFSETQ. This CDR3 has 15 amino acids.

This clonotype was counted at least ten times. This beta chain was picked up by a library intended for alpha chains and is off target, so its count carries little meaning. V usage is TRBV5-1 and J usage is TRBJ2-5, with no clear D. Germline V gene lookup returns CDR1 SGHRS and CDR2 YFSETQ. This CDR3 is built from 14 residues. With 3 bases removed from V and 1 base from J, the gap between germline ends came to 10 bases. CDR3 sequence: CASSYWVPQETQYF. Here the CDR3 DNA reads TGCGCCAGCAGCTATTGGGTCCCCCAAGAGACCCAGTACTTC.

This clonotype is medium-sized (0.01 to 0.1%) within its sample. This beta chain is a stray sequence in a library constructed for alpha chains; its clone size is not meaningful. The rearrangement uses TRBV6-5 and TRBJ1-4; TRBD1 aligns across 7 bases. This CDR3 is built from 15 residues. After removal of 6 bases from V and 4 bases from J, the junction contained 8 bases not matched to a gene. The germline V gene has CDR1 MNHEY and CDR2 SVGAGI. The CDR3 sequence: CASRRQGGVNEKLFF. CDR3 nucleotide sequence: TGTGCCAGCAGACGACAGGGAGGGGTTAATGAAAAACTGTTTTTT.

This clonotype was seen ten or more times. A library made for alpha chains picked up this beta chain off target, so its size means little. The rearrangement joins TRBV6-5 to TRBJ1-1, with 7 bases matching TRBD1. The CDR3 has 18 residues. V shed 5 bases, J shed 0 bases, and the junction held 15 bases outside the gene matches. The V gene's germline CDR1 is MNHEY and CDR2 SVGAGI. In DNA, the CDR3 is TGTGCCAGCAGTAACCCGGGACAGTCCTTTGGGGTGAACACTGAAGCTTTCTTT. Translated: CASSNPGQSFGVNTEAFF.

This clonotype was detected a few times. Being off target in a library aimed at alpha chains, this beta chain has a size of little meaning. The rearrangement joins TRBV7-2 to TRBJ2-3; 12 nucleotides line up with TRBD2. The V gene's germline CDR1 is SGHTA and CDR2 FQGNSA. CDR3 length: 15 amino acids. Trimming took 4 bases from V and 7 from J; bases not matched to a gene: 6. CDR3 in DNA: TGTGCCAGCAGCTCCCTAGCGGGGGGGCAAAATACGCAGTATTTT. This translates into CASSSLAGGQNTQYF.

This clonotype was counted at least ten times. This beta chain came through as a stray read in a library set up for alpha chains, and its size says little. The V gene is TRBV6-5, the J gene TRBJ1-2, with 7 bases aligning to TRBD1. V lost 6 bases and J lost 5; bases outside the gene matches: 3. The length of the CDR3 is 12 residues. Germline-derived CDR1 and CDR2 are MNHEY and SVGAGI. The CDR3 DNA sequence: TGTGCCAGCAGCTCAGGGGGTTATGGCTACACCTTC. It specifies CASSSGGYGYTF.

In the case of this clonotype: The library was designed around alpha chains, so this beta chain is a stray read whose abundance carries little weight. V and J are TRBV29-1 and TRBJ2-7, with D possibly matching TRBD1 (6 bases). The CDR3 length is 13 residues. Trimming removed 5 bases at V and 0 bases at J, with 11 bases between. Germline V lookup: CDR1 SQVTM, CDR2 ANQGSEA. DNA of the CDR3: TGCAGCGTTACGACAGGAAGCTCCTACGAGCAGTACTTC. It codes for CSVTTGSSYEQYF.

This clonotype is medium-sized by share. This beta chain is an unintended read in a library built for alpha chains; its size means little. CDR3 sequence (DNA): TGTGCCAGCAGCTTCGGCAGGGGCGATTATAATGAGCAGTTCTTC. Its translation is CASSFGRGDYNEQFF. The chain joins TRBV11-3 to TRBJ2-1, with D possibly matching TRBD1 (6 bases). The V and J ends lost 3 bases and 7 bases respectively, with 16 bases between them. CDR3 length: 15 residues. Germline CDR1 is SGHNT and CDR2 is YENEEA.

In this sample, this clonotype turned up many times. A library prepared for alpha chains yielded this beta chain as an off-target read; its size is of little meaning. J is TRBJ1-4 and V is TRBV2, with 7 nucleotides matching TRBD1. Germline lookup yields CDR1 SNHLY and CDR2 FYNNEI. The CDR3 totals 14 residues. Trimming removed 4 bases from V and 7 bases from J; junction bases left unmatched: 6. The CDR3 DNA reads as TGTGCCAGCAGTGGACAGGGACGCGGTGAAAAACTGTTTTTT. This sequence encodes CASSGQGRGEKLFF.

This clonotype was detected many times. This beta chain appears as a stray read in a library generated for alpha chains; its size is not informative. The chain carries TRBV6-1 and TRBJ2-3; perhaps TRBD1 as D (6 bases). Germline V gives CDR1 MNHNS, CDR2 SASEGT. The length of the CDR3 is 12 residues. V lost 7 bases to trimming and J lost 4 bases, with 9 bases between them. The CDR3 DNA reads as TGTGCCAGCACCTGGGGGCCAGATACGCAGTATTTT. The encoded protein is CASTWGPDTQYF.

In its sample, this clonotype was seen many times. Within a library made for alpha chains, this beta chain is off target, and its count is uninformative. The CDR3 nucleotides read TGCAGTGCTAGCCGTGCGGGGGGGCCCAATGAGCAGTTCTTC. Translation: CSASRAGGPNEQFF. The V call is TRBV20-1, the J call TRBJ2-1; TRBD2 matches at 9 bases. There are 14 residues in the CDR3. V lost 3 bases to trimming and J lost 6 bases; unmatched junction nucleotides: 6. Looked up from germline, CDR1 is DFQATT and CDR2 is SNEGSKA (reference sequence).

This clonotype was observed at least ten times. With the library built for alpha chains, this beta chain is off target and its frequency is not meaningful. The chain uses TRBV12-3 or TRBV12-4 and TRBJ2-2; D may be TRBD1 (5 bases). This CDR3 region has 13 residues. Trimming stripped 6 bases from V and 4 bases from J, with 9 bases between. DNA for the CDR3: TGTGCCAGCAGAAATGGGGCCACCGGGGAGCTGTTTTTT. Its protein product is CASRNGATGELFF.

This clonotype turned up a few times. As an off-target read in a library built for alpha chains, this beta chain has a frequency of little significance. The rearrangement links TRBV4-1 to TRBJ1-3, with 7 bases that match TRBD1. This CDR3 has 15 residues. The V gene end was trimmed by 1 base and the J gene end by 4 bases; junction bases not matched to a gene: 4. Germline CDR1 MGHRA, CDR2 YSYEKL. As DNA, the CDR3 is TGCGCCAGCAGCCAAGCCGGGACAGCGGGAAACACCATATATTTT. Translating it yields CASSQAGTAGNTIYF.

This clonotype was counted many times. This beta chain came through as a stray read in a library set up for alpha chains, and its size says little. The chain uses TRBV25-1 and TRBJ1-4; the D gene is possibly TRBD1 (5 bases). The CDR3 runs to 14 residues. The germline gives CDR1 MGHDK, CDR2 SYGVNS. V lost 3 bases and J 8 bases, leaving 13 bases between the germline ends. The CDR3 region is CASSDSFDSEKLFF. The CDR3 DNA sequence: TGTGCCAGCAGTGACAGCTTTGACAGCGAAAAACTGTTTTTT.

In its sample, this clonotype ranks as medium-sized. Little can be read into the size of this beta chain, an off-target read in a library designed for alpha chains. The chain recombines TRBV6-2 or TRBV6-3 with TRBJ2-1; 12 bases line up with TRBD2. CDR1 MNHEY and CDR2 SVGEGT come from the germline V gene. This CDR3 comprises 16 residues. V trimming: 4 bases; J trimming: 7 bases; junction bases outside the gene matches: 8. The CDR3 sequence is CASSSGTSGRWNEQFF. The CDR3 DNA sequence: TGTGCCAGCAGTTCCGGGACTAGCGGGCGGTGGAATGAGCAGTTCTTC.

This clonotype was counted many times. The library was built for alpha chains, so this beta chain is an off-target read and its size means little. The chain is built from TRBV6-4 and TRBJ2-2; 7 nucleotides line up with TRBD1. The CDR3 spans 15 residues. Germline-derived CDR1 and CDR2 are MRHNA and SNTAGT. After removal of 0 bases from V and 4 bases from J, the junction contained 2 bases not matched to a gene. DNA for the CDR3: TGTGCCAGCAGTGACTCCGCAGGGGGCACCGGGGAGCTGTTTTTT. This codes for CASSDSAGGTGELFF.

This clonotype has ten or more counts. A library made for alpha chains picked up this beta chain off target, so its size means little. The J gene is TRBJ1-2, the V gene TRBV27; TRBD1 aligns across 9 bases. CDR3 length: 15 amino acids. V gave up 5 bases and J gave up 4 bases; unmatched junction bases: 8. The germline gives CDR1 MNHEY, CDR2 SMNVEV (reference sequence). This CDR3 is CASSARTGDSYGYTF. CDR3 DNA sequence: TGTGCCAGCAGTGCCAGGACAGGGGATAGCTATGGCTACACCTTC.

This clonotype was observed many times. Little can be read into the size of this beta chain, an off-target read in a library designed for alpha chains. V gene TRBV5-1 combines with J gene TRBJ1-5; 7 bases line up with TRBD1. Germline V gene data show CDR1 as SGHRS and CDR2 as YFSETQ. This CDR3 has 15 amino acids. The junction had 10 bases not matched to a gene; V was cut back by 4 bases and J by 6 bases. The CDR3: CASSAEGGRGQPQHF. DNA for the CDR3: TGCGCCAGCAGCGCCGAAGGGGGCAGGGGTCAGCCCCAGCATTTT.